This T cell receptor beta chain comes out of a study of OX40 agonist ivuxolimab in advanced cancers. Study background: Intravenous ivuxolimab at 0.01 to 10 mg/kg was given to patients every 2 weeks.

The germline gives CDR1 SGHRS, CDR2 YFSETQ. This CDR3 region has 16 residues. V lost 0 bases to trimming and J lost 4 bases, with 16 bases between them. Clones were read by immunoSEQ multiplex PCR, and TCRdb kept only the in-frame ones, dropping some. The data show tens of thousands of clones, with around 85% seen just once and approximately 2% held by the top ten. V gene TRBV5-1 combines with J gene TRBJ1-1, with D perhaps TRBD1 (6 bases). This material consisted of CD4+ or CD8+ T cells sorted from blood, taken in a trial of the OX40 agonist ivuxolimab. The clonotype comes from an adult with an advanced solid tumor such as melanoma, head and neck, liver or kidney cancer. The DNA of the CDR3 is TGCGCCAGCAGCTTGGCCCGGGGAGGGGGAGGCACTGAAGCTTTCTTT. This encodes CASSLARGGGGTEAFF.